This TCR beta chain appears in the sequencing data of a study of blood T cells in healthy people across ages (dated by TCRdb to the mid-2010s). General notes on the study: In model experiments, template switching captured roughly one uniquely barcoded TCR beta cDNA molecule for every two T cells. Two additional independent replicas of 1 million unique cDNA reads from the same blood draw were analyzed for two donors (one aged 18 to 29 and one aged 80 or older). Age-related changes in TCR beta repertoire diversity were measured in the study by deep sequencing normalized with unique cDNA molecular identifiers. To avoid experimental bias, donors of different ages were spread randomly across the sequencing lanes. Four age groups were formed from the donors: young (average approximately 15 years), middle-aged (just under 40), aged (more than 55) and long-lived (approximately 80). General study outcomes and caveats: Because donor CMV infection status was unknown, age-related changes in expanded clonotypes were potentially confounded. Observed TCR beta diversity correlated strongly with the percentage of naive T cells measured by flow cytometry. Observed TCR beta diversity per million T cells fell roughly linearly with age, and a significant reduction was already apparent by age roughly 41. The long-lived group showed more naive CD4+ T cells, fewer expanded clones and increased TCR diversity than the aged group, suggesting age selection. Estimates of total diversity based on one million sequenced T cells were regarded as lower bounds and as underestimates. Because profiling used bulk unsorted PBMCs, naive and antigen-experienced compartments could not be compared conclusively.

The 40 or so donors, aged about 6 to 100 years, were systemically healthy Caucasian individuals from Russia. Each donor gave 8.5 to 10 milliliters of peripheral blood, collected into EDTA-treated Vacutainer tubes. Ficoll-Paque density-gradient centrifugation was used to isolate PBMCs, with at least 7 million per sample. Total RNA was extracted from PBMCs with Trizol reagent, with at least 6 micrograms obtained per sample. Naive CD45RAhigh/CD27high T cell percentages were measured by flow cytometry on a PBMC aliquot from every donor. Measured from the cysteine to the phenylalanine, the CDR3 is 12 residues long. The only DNA kept is the CDR3, 36 bases in frame from the first base. According to the germline V gene (reference sequence), CDR1 reads LGHDT and CDR2 reads YNNKEL. Deletion took 3 bases off V and 3 bases off J, with a span of 6 bases between the germline ends. This clonotype was seen more than once but under ten times. Its antigen target is currently unknown. Qualities for individual bases were not recorded, and no much larger clone is one base off.

Libraries were made using 5' RACE. For sequencing, an Illumina HiSeq 2500 was employed. A second roughly 6 to 12 cycle PCR used a sample-barcoded 5' primer and a J-beta primer mix. A unique molecular identifier was introduced onto each TCR beta cDNA molecule by a template-switch 5' adaptor carrying 12 random nucleotides. Each sample yielded at least 3 million CDR3-containing paired-end reads. All of the RNA was converted into first-strand cDNA using the Mint cDNA synthesis kit, with a TRBC-specific oligonucleotide serving as the primer. Following uracil-DNA glycosylase treatment, all cDNA underwent a first 18-cycle PCR with the universal primers M1SS and BC2_uni_R. Regarding the original processing steps: For normalization, 1 million high-quality reads, each with a distinct molecular identifier, were randomly selected from each sample. Reads sharing molecular identifiers were discarded rather than binned into consensus sequences. MiTCR, run with a Q25 quality threshold and the strictest error-elimination algorithm, handled CDR3 identification, clonotype clustering and error correction. A nonparametric unseen species model using Euler transformation provided a lower-bound estimate of total TCR beta diversity. TCRdb ran its own pipeline on the public reads, namely fastp trimming at Q25 and MiXCR clone calling, and kept in-frame beta chains. Identical CDR3 protein sequences are pooled into one entry, listed with their most common genes and DNA. TCRdb, not the original authors, processed these V and J calls. Counted in this sample were approximately 800,000 distinct CDR3 sequences; roughly 50% of them appeared once. The ten top clones hold approximately 23% of the sample.

Sequenced sample: blood. Recombination linked TRBV3-1 to TRBJ2-7, with the identity of the D gene unclear. This receptor was obtained from a man younger than 40 in good health. The DNA sequence reads TGTGCCAGCAGCCACGTGAACTACGAGCAGTACTTC. This translates into CASSHVNYEQYF.